This T cell receptor (beta chain) was retrieved from a study of blood T cell repertoires in COVID-19. Study-wide background: Italy, Spain and the United States were the sources of the convalescent and acute COVID-19 samples. In each case, the material was cDNA or gDNA derived from T cells, B-cell-depleted T cells, or PBMCs.

There are 13 residues in the CDR3. Looked up from germline, CDR1 is SGHAT and CDR2 is FQNNGV. V dropped 4 bases and J dropped 2 bases, with 8 bases sitting between them. Methods used by the authors: Estimated nucleated cell counts came from reference gene primer amplification. Profiled with immunoSEQ multiplex PCR; TCRdb holds only in-frame clones, not every one. The V and J calls and the clone size are those of that table, but D and trimming were determined from the DNA. The sample shows some 190,000 clones, about 70% of them seen only once. This receptor was identified in a woman between 45 and 65 years old with active or convalescent COVID-19. The material sequenced was peripheral blood. J is TRBJ1-1 and V is TRBV11-2; no firm D call. CDR3 region: CASSYWTNTEAFF. The CDR3 nucleotides are TGTGCCAGCAGCTATTGGACTAACACTGAAGCTTTCTTT.